The 32 T cell receptor beta chains presented below share a single source sample, sequenced in a study of blood T cell repertoires in COVID-19. Sequenced by immunoSEQ multiplex PCR; TCRdb stores in-frame clones only, minus some. The sample lists about 180,000 clones, 86% occurring once. The sequenced sample consisted of PBMCs or T cells enriched from blood (not recorded which). Receptors originate from a woman aged 30 to 39 who had recovered from COVID-19.

The chain links TRBV7-2 to TRBJ2-3; 7 bases line up with TRBD2. Trimming cost V 6 bases and J 5 bases; bases outside gene matches: 8. The CDR3 is 14 residues long. The V gene's germline CDR1 is SGHTA and CDR2 FQGNSA. Here the CDR3 DNA reads TGTGCCAGCAGGGGCGGGAGTATTAGAGATACGCAGTATTTT. Amino acids: CASRGGSIRDTQYF.

V usage is TRBV7-3 and J usage is TRBJ2-2, with a tentative D call TRBD1 (5 bases). Per germline, CDR1 SGHTA and CDR2 FQGTGA. The germline V and J ends were trimmed by 2 bases and 6 bases, with 10 bases remaining between them. There are 14 residues in the CDR3. CDR3 region: CASSLSTEAGELFF. The CDR3 bases are TGTGCCAGCAGCTTATCGACAGAGGCCGGGGAGCTGTTTTTT.

This sequence joins TRBV7-2 and TRBJ1-2; D gene ambiguous. The CDR3 has 13 residues. With 5 bases removed from V and 8 bases from J, the gap between germline ends came to 15 bases. Germline values: CDR1 SGHTA, CDR2 FQGNSA. For the CDR3, the DNA is TGTGCCAGCAGCCAGACGACAATCGGAGGCTACACCTTC. This encodes CASSQTTIGGYTF. The full variable domain, rest sourced from reference TRBV7-2 and TRBJ1-2, is GAGVSQSPSNKVTEKGKDVELRCDPISGHTALYWYRQSLGQGLEFLIYFQGNSAPDKSGLPSDRFSAERTGGSVSTLTIQRTQQEDSAVYLCASSQTTIGGYTFGSGTRLTVV.

This clone has just a few counts. The chain combines TRBV6-4 with TRBJ2-1; D might be TRBD2 (6 bases). Germline V gene lookup returns CDR1 MRHNA and CDR2 SNTAGT. Trimming cost V 4 bases and J 2 bases, with 12 bases left between them. The CDR3 runs 15 residues. As DNA, the CDR3 is TGTGCCAGCAGTGTAGCTGGAGGGACCTACAATGAGCAGTTCTTC. It is translated as CASSVAGGTYNEQFF.

Here the CDR3 DNA reads TGTGCCTGTAAATTGACAGACTATGGCTACACCTTC. Amino acids: CACKLTDYGYTF. The V gene is TRBV30, the J gene TRBJ1-2, with D perhaps TRBD1 (5 bases). V dropped 6 bases and J dropped 3 bases, with 11 bases sitting between them. The CDR3 loop spans 12 amino acids. Germline V CDR1 and CDR2: GTSNPN, SVGIG (reference sequence).

The chain employs TRBV2 and TRBJ1-1; a possible D gene is TRBD1 (6 bases). The V and J ends lost 11 bases and 8 bases respectively, with 18 bases between them. The CDR3 has 12 amino acids. Germline assignment: CDR1 SNHLY and CDR2 FYNNEI. DNA for the CDR3: TGTGCCGGTCAGGGGATAACACTAGAAGCTTTCTTT. Its protein is CAGQGITLEAFF.

The V call is TRBV19, the J call TRBJ1-4; D possibly corresponds to TRBD1 (5 bases). Between the trimmed V and J ends, which lost 1 base and 0 bases, there was a span of 15 bases. Germline V lookup: CDR1 LNHDA, CDR2 SQIVND (reference sequence). The CDR3 is made up of 18 amino acids. Here the CDR3 reads CASSIVAGLRTTNEKLFF. CDR3 coding DNA: TGTGCCAGTAGTATAGTAGCGGGACTCCGAACAACTAATGAAAAACTGTTTTTT.

The count of this clone is one. The rearrangement uses TRBV2 and TRBJ1-1; D gene ambiguous. Trimming left V 6 bases short and J 8 bases short, with 10 bases between. The CDR3 covers 11 residues. Germline values: CDR1 SNHLY, CDR2 FYNNEI. The CDR3 DNA is TGTGCCAGCAGACTCCGGGAAGAAGCTTTCTTT. This codes for CASRLREEAFF.

The V and J genes are TRBV9 and TRBJ1-1; 10 positions agree with TRBD1. Germline V lookup: CDR1 SGDLS, CDR2 YYNGEE. CDR3 length: 14 residues. V gave up 4 bases and J gave up 7 bases; unmatched junction bases: 7. CDR3 in amino acids: CASSTTGGADEAFF. The CDR3 nucleotides read TGTGCCAGCAGCACGACAGGGGGCGCGGATGAAGCTTTCTTT.

The V call is TRBV11-2, the J call TRBJ2-7; TRBD2 matches 8 bases. The CDR3 has 19 amino acids. The V gene end was trimmed by 6 bases and the J gene end by 1 base; junction bases not matched to a gene: 20. CDR1 and CDR2 from the germline V gene are SGHAT and FQNNGV. The CDR3 here is CASSRPAESSGRASYEQYF. CDR3 coding DNA: TGTGCCAGCAGTCGACCGGCCGAATCAAGCGGGAGAGCATCCTACGAGCAGTACTTC.

This clone has more than one count but fewer than ten. V and J are TRBV9 and TRBJ1-5; a possible D gene is TRBD1 (5 bases). Trimming left V 1 base short and J 5 bases short, with 10 bases between. Germline V CDR1 and CDR2: SGDLS, YYNGEE. This CDR3 is 14 amino acids long. For the CDR3, the DNA is TGTGCCAGCAGCGTAAATGGGGGGGATCAGCCCCAGCATTTT. As protein: CASSVNGGDQPQHF. Full variable domain (outside the CDR3, taken from reference TRBV9 and TRBJ1-5): DSGVTQTPKHLITATGQRVTLRCSPRSGDLSVYWYQQSLDQGLQFLIQYYNGEERAKGNILERFSAQQFPDLHSELNLSSLELGDSALYFCASSVNGGDQPQHFGDGTRLSIL.

The V and J genes are TRBV19 and TRBJ1-4; D gene unclear. Trimming removed 5 bases at V and 2 bases at J, with 12 bases between. Germline V gives CDR1 LNHDA, CDR2 SQIVND (reference sequence). The CDR3 has 15 residues. The DNA for the CDR3 is TGTGCCAGTAGTCCCCCGGGAAATACTAATGAAAAACTGTTTTTT. Translated, it gives CASSPPGNTNEKLFF. Supplemented by reference TRBV19 and TRBJ1-4, the full variable domain reads DGGITQSPKYLFRKEGQNVTLSCEQNLNHDAMYWYRQDPGQGLRLIYYSQIVNDFQKGDIAEGYSVSREKKESFPLTVTSAQKNPTAFYLCASSPPGNTNEKLFFGSGTQLSVL.

The J gene is TRBJ2-5, the V gene TRBV15; 14 bases align to TRBD2. V trimming: 5 bases; J trimming: 5 bases; junction bases outside the gene matches: 7. The CDR3 spans 16 residues. Germline V lookup: CDR1 LNHNV, CDR2 YYDKDF (reference sequence). The CDR3 region has the DNA TGTGCCACCAGCGCCGGACTAGCGGGAGGACGGGAGACCCAGTACTTC. The encoded protein is CATSAGLAGGRETQYF.

The chain uses TRBV25-1 and TRBJ1-4; no definite D call. CDR3 length: 14 residues. Trimming removed 1 base at V and 11 bases at J, with 14 bases between. Looked up from germline, CDR1 is MGHDK and CDR2 is SYGVNS. The CDR3 sequence: CASSESWELGKLFF. The CDR3 nucleotides read TGTGCCAGCAGTGAATCTTGGGAGTTGGGTAAACTGTTTTTT. Full variable domain (rest looked up from reference TRBV25-1 and TRBJ1-4): EADIYQTPRYLVIGTGKKITLECSQTMGHDKMYWYQQDPGMELHLIHYSYGVNSTEKGDLSSESTVSRIRTEHFPLTLESARPSHTSQYLCASSESWELGKLFFGSGTQLSVL.

CDR3 coding DNA: TGTGCCAGCAGAAGGACTAGCGACTCCACAGATACGCAGTATTTT. Its protein is CASRRTSDSTDTQYF. This chain connects TRBV2 to TRBJ2-3; 9 nucleotides line up with TRBD2. Germline values: CDR1 SNHLY, CDR2 FYNNEI. With V trimmed by 6 bases and J by 2 bases, 6 bases remained unmatched. CDR3 size: 15 residues.

V gene TRBV19 combines with J gene TRBJ1-1; weak D call: TRBD1 (5 bases). Germline assignment: CDR1 LNHDA and CDR2 SQIVND (reference sequence). The V and J ends lost 5 bases and 2 bases respectively, with 9 bases between them. This CDR3 is 13 amino acids long. The CDR3 reads CASSYDSNTEAFF. The CDR3 DNA reads TGTGCCAGTAGTTACGACAGTAACACTGAAGCTTTCTTT.

V gene TRBV28 combines with J gene TRBJ1-5, with D possibly matching TRBD1 (5 bases). The V end was cut by 6 bases, the J end by 5 bases, with 8 bases between. The CDR3 totals 12 residues. Germline V CDR1 and CDR2: MDHEN, SYDVKM. CDR3 residues: CASRGGDQPQHF. The DNA for the CDR3 is TGTGCCAGCAGGGGAGGGGATCAGCCCCAGCATTTT. Complete variable domain (other parts from reference TRBV28 and TRBJ1-5): DVKVTQSSRYLVKRTGEKVFLECVQDMDHENMFWYRQDPGLGLRLIYFSYDVKMKEKGDIPEGYSVSREKKERFSLILESASTNQTSMYLCASRGGDQPQHFGDGTRLSIL.

This chain uses TRBV28 with TRBJ1-1; 9 bases match TRBD1. V trimming: 6 bases; J trimming: 0 bases; junction bases outside the gene matches: 8. CDR3 length: 16 amino acids. CDR1 and CDR2 from the germline V gene are MDHEN and SYDVKM. The CDR3 sequence: CASSPGTGHMNTEAFF. In DNA form, the CDR3 reads TGTGCCAGCAGCCCCGGGACAGGGCACATGAACACTGAAGCTTTCTTT.

This clone has only one observation. V and J are TRBV29-1 and TRBJ2-3; 10 bases map to TRBD1. Germline V lookup: CDR1 SQVTM, CDR2 ANQGSEA. V shed 4 bases and J 0 bases; nucleotides not matched to a gene: 4. There are 15 residues in the CDR3. The CDR3 DNA is TGCAGCGTTGCCCTGGGACAGGGGAGCACAGATACGCAGTATTTT. Its protein product is CSVALGQGSTDTQYF.

The chain combines TRBV7-9 with TRBJ1-6; the match to TRBD1 covers 11 bases. Losses at the gene ends were 1 base for V and 13 bases for J; bases not matched to a gene: 6. The germline V gene has CDR1 SEHNR and CDR2 FQNEAQ (reference sequence). The CDR3 spans 15 residues. CDR3 sequence: CASSLVGTGGSPLHF. CDR3 DNA sequence: TGTGCCAGCAGCTTAGTCGGGACAGGGGGATCTCCCCTCCACTTT.

The chain uses TRBV29-1 and TRBJ2-2; tentatively, D is TRBD1 (5 bases). CDR3 length: 15 residues. The V gene lost 3 bases and the J gene lost 5 bases, with 16 bases spanning the gap. CDR1 and CDR2 from the germline V gene are SQVTM and ANQGSEA. For the CDR3, the DNA is TGCAGCGTTGAGGTTTCAGGGTTCAGGACCGGGGAGCTGTTTTTT. Amino acid sequence: CSVEVSGFRTGELFF.

This chain connects TRBV5-1 to TRBJ1-1, with D maybe TRBD1 (6 bases). V lost 0 bases, J lost 5 bases, and 14 bases lay in between. CDR1 SGHRS and CDR2 YFSETQ come from the germline V gene. This CDR3 is 15 amino acids long. The CDR3 spells CASSLGPGTPTEAFF. The CDR3 DNA is TGCGCCAGCAGCTTGGGACCCGGGACACCTACTGAAGCTTTCTTT. Filled out from reference TRBV5-1 and TRBJ1-1, the complete variable domain reads KAGVTQTPRYLIKTRGQQVTLSCSPISGHRSVSWYQQTPGQGLQFLFEYFSETQRNKGNFPGRFSGRQFSNSRSEMNVSTLELGDSALYLCASSLGPGTPTEAFFGQGTRLTVV.

This chain links TRBV5-1 with TRBJ2-7, with D tentatively TRBD1 (7 bases). Germline CDR1 reads SGHRS; CDR2 reads YFSETQ. The V end lost 4 bases, the J end lost 3 bases, and 14 bases lay between the germline ends. The CDR3 is 14 residues long. CDR3: CASSGGTAFYEQYF. The CDR3 DNA reads TGCGCCAGCAGCGGGGGGACAGCGTTCTACGAGCAGTACTTC.

In the case of this clone: A read error may produce the germline difference seen at one junction end. The chain links TRBV7-7 to TRBJ1-1, with no clear D. CDR3 length: 13 amino acids. Germline CDR1 SSHAT, CDR2 FNYEAQ (reference sequence). Here the CDR3 DNA reads TGTGCTAGCAGCTTCAATCCGAACACTGAAGCTTTCTTT. It codes for CASSFNPNTEAFF.

J is TRBJ1-2 and V is TRBV7-8; 10 bases map to TRBD1. V lost 4 bases to trimming and J lost 5 bases; unmatched junction nucleotides: 4. CDR3 length equals 14 residues. In germline, CDR1 is SGHVS, CDR2 FQNEAQ. The CDR3 region has the DNA TGTGCCAGCAGCTCTCGGACAGGGGGGTATGGCTACACCTTC. It yields the protein CASSSRTGGYGYTF.

V is TRBV10-2 and J is TRBJ2-3, with 14 positions matching TRBD2. The CDR3 is 17 residues long. CDR1 and CDR2 from the germline V gene are WSHSY and SAAADI. Trimming cost V 2 bases and J 7 bases; bases outside gene matches: 8. This CDR3 reads CASSETPTSGRAHTQYF. The CDR3 nucleotides read TGCGCCAGCAGTGAGACCCCGACTAGCGGGAGGGCCCATACGCAGTATTTT.

The genes are TRBV14 and TRBJ2-7; 8 bases agree with TRBD2. The CDR3 runs to 14 residues. The V gene's germline CDR1 is SGHDN and CDR2 FVKESK. Losses at the gene ends were 2 bases for V and 6 bases for J; bases not matched to a gene: 6. DNA of the CDR3: TGTGCCAGCAGCCAACTTAGCGGGGTTGGCGAGCAGTACTTC. As protein: CASSQLSGVGEQYF.

The chain is built from TRBV24-1 and TRBJ1-4; 7 positions agree with TRBD1. CDR3 length: 15 residues. CDR1 and CDR2 (germline): KGHDR, SFDVKD. The V and J ends lost 4 bases and 5 bases, in that order; junction bases with no gene match: 6. CDR3 in amino acids: CATSETGALNEKLFF. CDR3 sequence (DNA): TGTGCCACCAGTGAAACAGGGGCCTTAAATGAAAAACTGTTTTTT.

This sequence joins TRBV19 and TRBJ2-7; D might be TRBD1 (6 bases). Trimming removed 5 bases at V and 4 bases at J, with 12 bases between. The CDR3 covers 13 residues. The germline gives CDR1 LNHDA, CDR2 SQIVND (reference sequence). CDR3 amino acids: CASSQYTGYEQYF. DNA of the CDR3: TGTGCCAGTAGTCAATACACAGGGTACGAGCAGTACTTC.

The gene calls are TRBV4-1 and TRBJ1-3, with unresolved D. Trimming removed 1 base at V and 0 bases at J, with 7 bases between. The germline V gene has CDR1 MGHRA and CDR2 YSYEKL. The CDR3 runs 15 residues. CDR3 DNA sequence: TGCGCCAGCAGCCAAGGCCGGTTCTCTGGAAACACCATATATTTT. Protein: CASSQGRFSGNTIYF.

V is TRBV7-8 and J is TRBJ2-7; D is unclear. The CDR3 has 11 amino acids. The V and J ends lost 2 bases and 4 bases respectively, with 3 bases between them. CDR1 is SGHVS and CDR2 is FQNEAQ in the germline V gene. The CDR3 DNA is TGTGCCAGCAGCTTACTATACGAGCAGTACTTC. Encoded protein: CASSLLYEQYF.

The chain uses TRBV5-6 and TRBJ2-1; 12 bases agree with TRBD1. This CDR3 comprises 15 residues. The germline CDR1 and CDR2 sequences are SGHDT and YYEEEE. After removal of 3 bases from V and 3 bases from J, the junction contained 1 base not matched to a gene. The CDR3 sequence is CASSWDRGHYNEQFF. CDR3 sequence (DNA): TGTGCCAGCAGCTGGGACAGGGGGCACTACAATGAGCAGTTCTTC.